The sequence of this T cell receptor beta chain was determined in a study of cytomegalovirus exposure and HLA in healthy donors. Overall study results and limits: Later on, a genetic analysis was performed. It linked a missense variant in DCLRE1C with V- and J-gene trimming of TCR beta. A later analysis associated about 18,000 TCR beta sequences with HLA alleles at a 0.05 false discovery rate.

Turning to this clone: As yet, its antigen is unknown.

Primers: 60 Vbeta forward and 13 Jbeta reverse. Method: immunoSEQ multiplex PCR; TCRdb's copy keeps in-frame clones and lacks some. The sample holds 95,000 to 150,000 clones, approximately 72% seen once. Germline V lookup: CDR1 SGDLS, CDR2 YYNGEE. CDR3 size: 14 residues. The gene calls are TRBV9 and TRBJ2-5; D gene ambiguous. The end of the DNA is better explained by TRBJ2-7, so the J call may be wrong. This clonotype originated in a man aged 18 to 29 in good health and CMV-seronegative. Specimen: PBMCs. CDR3 loop: CASSVGALAYEQYF. The CDR3 nucleotides read TGTGCCAGCAGCGTAGGAGCACTTGCCTACGAGCAGTACTTC.